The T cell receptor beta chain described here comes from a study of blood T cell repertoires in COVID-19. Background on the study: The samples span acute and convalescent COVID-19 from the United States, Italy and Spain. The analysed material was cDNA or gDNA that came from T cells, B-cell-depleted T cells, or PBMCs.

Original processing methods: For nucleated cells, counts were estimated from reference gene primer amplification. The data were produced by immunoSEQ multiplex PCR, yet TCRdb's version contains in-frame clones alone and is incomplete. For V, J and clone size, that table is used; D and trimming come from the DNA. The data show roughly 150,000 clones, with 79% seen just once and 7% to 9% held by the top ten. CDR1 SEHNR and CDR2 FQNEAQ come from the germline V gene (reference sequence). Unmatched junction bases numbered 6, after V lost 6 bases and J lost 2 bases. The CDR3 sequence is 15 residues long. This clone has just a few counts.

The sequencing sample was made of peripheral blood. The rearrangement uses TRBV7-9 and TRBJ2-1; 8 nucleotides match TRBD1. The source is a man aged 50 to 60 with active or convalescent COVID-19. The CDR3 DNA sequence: TGTGCCAGCAGTAGAGGACAGGGCCCCTACAATGAGCAGTTCTTC. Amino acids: CASSRGQGPYNEQFF.